This T cell receptor (beta chain) was documented in a study of cytomegalovirus exposure and HLA in healthy donors. Whole-study results and caveats: The study carried out a later analysis of TCR beta sequences. It associated approximately 16,000 of them with specific HLA alleles at a false discovery rate of 0.05.

The V segment lost 4 bases and the J segment 0 bases; nucleotides outside the gene matches: 15. The length of the CDR3 is 19 residues. CDR1 is MNHEY and CDR2 is SMNVEV in the germline V gene (reference sequence). Primers for the PCR totalled 60 Vbeta and 13 Jbeta. Assay: immunoSEQ multiplex PCR; the TCRdb copy retains only in-frame clones and omits some. This sample has about 120,000 clones, with 65% to 80% found just once. Each donor was nominally healthy when sampled (though unrecorded immune exposures were likely). As for this clone: Its matching antigen is unknown.

Material: PBMCs. The chain employs TRBV27 and TRBJ1-1; 9 positions match TRBD1. This clonotype was obtained from a man between 18 and 29 years old in good health and CMV-seropositive. The CDR3 reads CASSSLNRGRGVMNTEAFF. In nucleotides, the CDR3 is TGTGCCAGCAGTTCCCTAAACAGGGGGCGAGGTGTCATGAACACTGAAGCTTTCTTT.